The text below deals with one TCR beta chain. Antigen unknown. The data belong to a study of post-analysis software for immune sequencing data. About the study: Relapsing-remitting, secondary progressive and progressive-relapsing multiple sclerosis courses were included. Study-level findings and limits: Pronounced co-clustering by F measure was evident among identically batched samples. Controls showed lower frequencies than patients for roughly 5 TRBV segments, and TRBV5-6, TRBV5-1 and TRBV20-1 were among these. Comparison with controls showed significantly lower normalized Chao1 diversity in multiple sclerosis patients.

V lost 3 bases to trimming and J lost 5 bases; unmatched junction nucleotides: 11. This CDR3 has 16 amino acids. Germline V lookup: CDR1 LNHNV, CDR2 YYDKDF (reference sequence). Tagging with unique molecular identifiers was a feature of the TCR beta cDNA libraries. Starting from roughly 1.1 to 9.2 million T cells, the study yielded 460,000 or so cDNA molecules. TCRdb reprocessed the PCR reads with MiXCR, giving one entry per CDR3 protein. The table lists about 540,000 distinct CDR3 sequences, 34% of them singletons. V and J are TRBV15 and TRBJ2-5; 8 bases line up with TRBD1. The sequence was collected from a girl younger than 18 with multiple sclerosis. Sequencing used blood. CDR3 in DNA: TGTGCCACCAGCAGTGGCCAGGGGGCTGGTAGGGAGACCCAGTACTTC. The encoded protein is CATSSGQGAGRETQYF.